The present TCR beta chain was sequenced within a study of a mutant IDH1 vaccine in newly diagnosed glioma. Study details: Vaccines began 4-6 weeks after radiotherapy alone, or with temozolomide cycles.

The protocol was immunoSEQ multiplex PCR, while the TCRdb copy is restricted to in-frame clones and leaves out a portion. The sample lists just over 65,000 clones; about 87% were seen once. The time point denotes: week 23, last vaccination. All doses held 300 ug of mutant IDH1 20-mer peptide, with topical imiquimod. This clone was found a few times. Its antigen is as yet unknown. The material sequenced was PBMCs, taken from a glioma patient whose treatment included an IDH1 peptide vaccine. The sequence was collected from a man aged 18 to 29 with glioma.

The DNA of the CDR3 is TGTGCCAGCAGCTACTGGGAGGGGCTCAATGAGCAGTTCTTC. This translates into CASSYWEGLNEQFF. V is TRBV5-4 and J is TRBJ2-1, with TRBD2 identical over 7 bases. V lost 3 bases, J lost 6 bases, and 6 bases stayed unmatched. CDR1 and CDR2 from the germline V gene are SGHNT and YYREEE (reference sequence). This CDR3 comprises 14 residues. Drawing the rest from reference TRBV5-4 and TRBJ2-1, the complete variable domain is ETGVTQSPTHLIKTRGQQVTLRCSSQSGHNTVSWYQQALGQGPQFIFQYYREEENGRGNFPPRFSGLQFPNYSSELNVNALELDDSALYLCASSYWEGLNEQFFGPGTRLTVL.